Listed here is a single T cell receptor (beta chain). Everyone who took part was roughly 18 to 89 years old, and they came from 24 US areas. Cohorts were assigned according to the clinical history that participants reported. CDR1 MNHNS and CDR2 SASEGT come from the germline V gene. This CDR3 comprises 15 residues. V lost 2 bases to trimming and J lost 4 bases, with 12 bases between them. Libraries were prepared by immunoSEQ multiplex PCR; TCRdb keeps only in-frame clonotypes and omits some of them. The sample shows around 280,000 clones, 90% of them seen only once. The sample belongs to a study of blood T cell repertoires in COVID-19. Study-wide context: The analysed material was cDNA or gDNA that came from T cells, B-cell-depleted T cells, or PBMCs.

This clonotype originated in a woman aged 18-35 years with acute COVID-19. Specimen: PBMCs or T cells enriched from blood (not recorded which). The chain carries TRBV6-1 and TRBJ2-1; TRBD1 might be the D (6 bases). The CDR3 region has the DNA TGTGCCAGCAGTGAATGGGACACAGCTTACAATGAGCAGTTCTTC. Its protein product is CASSEWDTAYNEQFF.